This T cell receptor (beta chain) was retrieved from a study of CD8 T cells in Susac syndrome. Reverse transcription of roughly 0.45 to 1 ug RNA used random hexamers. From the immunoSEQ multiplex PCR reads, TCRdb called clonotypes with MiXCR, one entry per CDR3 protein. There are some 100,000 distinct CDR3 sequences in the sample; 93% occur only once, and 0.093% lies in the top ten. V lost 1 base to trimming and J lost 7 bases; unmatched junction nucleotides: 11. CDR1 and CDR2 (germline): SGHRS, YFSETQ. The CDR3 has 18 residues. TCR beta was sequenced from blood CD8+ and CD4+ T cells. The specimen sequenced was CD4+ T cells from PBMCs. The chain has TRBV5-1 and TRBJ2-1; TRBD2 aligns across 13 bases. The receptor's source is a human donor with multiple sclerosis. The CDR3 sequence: CASSLRVVGLAGVNEQFF. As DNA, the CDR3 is TGCGCCAGCAGCTTGCGTGTGGTCGGACTAGCGGGGGTTAATGAGCAGTTCTTC.